The 20 T cell receptor beta chains below were found in one sample sequenced in a study of blood T cell repertoires in COVID-19. Generated by immunoSEQ multiplex PCR, the TCRdb table keeps only in-frame clones and is missing some. This sample has approximately 72,000 clones, with 86% found just once. Sequenced material: peripheral blood. The source is a woman aged 55 to 70 with acute or convalescent COVID-19.

This rearrangement joins TRBV15 to TRBJ2-3, with D hard to call. This CDR3 contains 16 residues. CDR1 is LNHNV and CDR2 is YYDKDF in the germline V gene (reference sequence). Between the trimmed V and J ends, which lost 1 base and 0 bases, there was a span of 11 bases. The CDR3 bases are TGTGCCACCAGCAGAGTCTCGGGTGCTAGCACAGATACGCAGTATTTT. Protein sequence: CATSRVSGASTDTQYF.

The rearrangement uses TRBV10-3 and TRBJ2-2, with D maybe TRBD2 (6 bases). The CDR3 sequence is 15 residues long. In germline, CDR1 is ENHRY, CDR2 SYGVKD. Trimming shortened V by 3 bases and J by 2 bases, and 10 bases separated the two germline ends. This CDR3 is CAISDRGSNTGELFF. The CDR3 coding sequence is TGTGCCATCAGTGATCGGGGGAGCAACACCGGGGAGCTGTTTTTT.

A single count supports this clone. The gene calls are TRBV6-5 and TRBJ1-5; a possible D gene is TRBD1 (5 bases). V was pared by 0 bases and J by 2 bases, with 8 bases between. The germline V gene encodes CDR1 MNHEY and CDR2 SVGAGI. The CDR3 contains 15 residues. CDR3 bases: TGTGCCAGCAGTTACTCAGGGGAGGGCAATCAGCCCCAGCATTTT. Translation gives CASSYSGEGNQPQHF.

The genes are TRBV5-6 and TRBJ1-1; D is undetermined. The germline V gene encodes CDR1 SGHDT and CDR2 YYEEEE. The CDR3 loop spans 16 amino acids. V gave up 0 bases and J gave up 1 base, with 13 bases separating them. CDR3 DNA sequence: TGTGCCAGCAGCTTGGTGTGGGCGGGTGGGAACACTGAAGCTTTCTTT. Residues: CASSLVWAGGNTEAFF.

The rearrangement joins TRBV10-1 to TRBJ2-5; 7 nucleotides line up with TRBD1. Trimming removed 10 bases from V and 2 bases from J; junction bases left unmatched: 7. Germline-derived CDR1 and CDR2 are WNHNN and SYGVQD (reference sequence). CDR3 length equals 13 residues. In nucleotides, the CDR3 is TGCGCCACCCTCCCGGGACAGCAAGAGACCCAGTACTTC. Its protein is CATLPGQQETQYF.

The chain couples TRBV4-1 to TRBJ2-2; 7 positions agree with TRBD2. V lost 4 bases and J lost 7; bases outside the gene matches: 12. Germline CDR1 MGHRA, CDR2 YSYEKL. The CDR3 covers 16 residues. CDR3 residues: CASSLGEGRGIGELFF. Here the CDR3 DNA reads TGCGCCAGCAGCCTCGGGGAGGGGCGCGGGATCGGGGAGCTGTTTTTT.

CDR3 sequence: CASSPTKAPDTQYF. Here the CDR3 DNA reads TGTGCCAGCTCACCAACTAAGGCGCCAGATACGCAGTATTTT. The chain couples TRBV18 to TRBJ2-3; D is unresolved. V was shortened by 2 bases and J by 4 bases, with 10 bases between the two germline ends. The CDR3 covers 14 residues. Germline CDR1 is KGHSH and CDR2 is LQKENI.

V usage is TRBV2 and J usage is TRBJ2-3; 12 nucleotides match TRBD2. V shed 10 bases, J shed 6 bases, and the junction held 8 bases outside the gene matches. Per the germline V gene, CDR1 is SNHLY and CDR2 is FYNNEI. This CDR3 comprises 14 residues. The CDR3: CATEGLAGGDTQYF. In DNA form, the CDR3 reads TGTGCCACCGAGGGGCTAGCGGGGGGGGATACGCAGTATTTT.

CDR3 sequence (DNA): TGTGCCAGCAGTTCCCGGGACAGGGTCGCAGATACGCAGTATTTT. Translating gives CASSSRDRVADTQYF. The V gene is TRBV27, the J gene TRBJ2-3, with 9 bases identical to TRBD1. Germline V gene data show CDR1 as MNHEY and CDR2 as SMNVEV (reference sequence). This CDR3 comprises 15 residues. The trim removed 4 bases at V and 4 bases at J, leaving 6 bases unmatched.

This chain joins TRBV6-5 and TRBJ1-5; D unresolved. Germline V gives CDR1 MNHEY, CDR2 SVGAGI. The CDR3 length is 13 residues. Trimming removed 2 bases at V and 7 bases at J, with 9 bases between. In DNA form, the CDR3 reads TGTGCCAGCAGTTACAGGAGGCAACAGCCCCAGCATTTT. It yields the protein CASSYRRQQPQHF.

The chain is built from TRBV19 and TRBJ1-5, with TRBD1 identical over 8 bases. CDR3 size: 15 residues. The V gene's germline CDR1 is LNHDA and CDR2 SQIVND (reference sequence). After removal of 7 bases from V and 5 bases from J, the junction contained 10 bases not matched to a gene. The CDR3 region is CASNTPQGAHQPQHF. The CDR3 region has the DNA TGTGCCAGTAATACGCCCCAGGGGGCTCATCAGCCCCAGCATTTT.

CDR3 DNA sequence: TGTGCCAGCGGGCGGGAGGGTGGAGATACGCAGTATTTT. Translated, it gives CASGREGGDTQYF. The chain has TRBV5-4 and TRBJ2-3; 9 bases line up with TRBD2. Germline V gives CDR1 SGHNT, CDR2 YYREEE (reference sequence). This CDR3 comprises 13 residues. V lost 7 bases and J lost 5; bases outside the gene matches: 5.

J is TRBJ1-2 and V is TRBV18, with 7 bases matching TRBD1. CDR3 length equals 16 residues. Germline CDR1 KGHSH, CDR2 LQKENI. Unmatched junction bases numbered 9, after V lost 3 bases and J lost 2 bases. The CDR3 nucleotides are TGTGCCAGCTCACCCCCTCTAGGACAGGTCAACTATGGCTACACCTTC. It translates to CASSPPLGQVNYGYTF.

This clone has just a few counts. V gene TRBV9 combines with J gene TRBJ1-5; possibly TRBD1 for D (5 bases). The germline V gene encodes CDR1 SGDLS and CDR2 YYNGEE. The CDR3 extends over 16 amino acids. The germline V and J ends were trimmed by 4 bases and 1 base, with 15 bases remaining between them. The CDR3 reads CASSPGRGESNQPQHF. DNA for the CDR3: TGTGCCAGCAGCCCCGGGCGGGGCGAAAGCAATCAGCCCCAGCATTTT.

The J gene is TRBJ2-3, the V gene TRBV30; no definite D call. CDR1 and CDR2 (germline): GTSNPN, SVGIG (reference sequence). V lost 0 bases and J 7 bases, leaving 20 bases between the germline ends. This CDR3 has 16 amino acids. The CDR3 DNA is TGTGCCTGGAGTGTTTTAACTGCCCGTTTCTCAAATACGCAGTATTTT. Translating gives CAWSVLTARFSNTQYF.

J is TRBJ2-2 and V is TRBV5-4; D is ambiguous. There are 12 residues in the CDR3. Germline loops: CDR1 SGHNT, CDR2 YYREEE (reference sequence). V lost 4 bases, J lost 5 bases, and 6 bases lay in between. The CDR3 DNA sequence: TGTGCCAGCAGCCACCGGACCGGGGAGCTGTTTTTT. This translates into CASSHRTGELFF.

This chain links TRBV19 with TRBJ2-3, with TRBD2 identical over 16 bases. The CDR3 contains 18 residues. CDR1 is LNHDA and CDR2 is SQIVND in the germline V gene (reference sequence). V shed 3 bases, J shed 1 base, and the junction held 4 bases outside the gene matches. CDR3 amino acids: CASSMGLAGGPGTDTQYF. The CDR3 DNA follows: TGTGCCAGTAGTATGGGACTAGCGGGGGGGCCGGGCACAGATACGCAGTATTTT.

The J gene is TRBJ2-2, the V gene TRBV3-1 (or the pseudogene TRBV3-2), with 8 nucleotides matching TRBD2. Germline V gene data show CDR1 as LGHDT and CDR2 as YNNKEL (reference sequence). The CDR3 extends over 16 amino acids. Trimming at V came to 1 base and at J to 6 bases, leaving 7 bases not matched to a gene. The DNA for the CDR3 is TGTGCCAGCAGCCAAGCTCGGGGGGGGCTCGCCGGGGAGCTGTTTTTT. Encoded protein: CASSQARGGLAGELFF.

The J gene is TRBJ1-2, the V gene TRBV28, with 9 bases aligning to TRBD1. Germline V gene data show CDR1 as MDHEN and CDR2 as SYDVKM. This CDR3 has 15 residues. After removal of 1 base from V and 7 bases from J, the junction contained 7 bases not matched to a gene. The CDR3 DNA reads TGTGCCAGCAGTTTATTAGTACAGGGGGCGGGTGGCTACACCTTC. It codes for CASSLLVQGAGGYTF.

This sequence joins TRBV27 and TRBJ1-2; D unclear. Trimming took off 4 bases at V and 4 bases at J, with 13 bases between the two ends. This CDR3 contains 14 residues. Germline V lookup: CDR1 MNHEY, CDR2 SMNVEV (reference sequence). CDR3 nucleotide sequence: TGTGCCAGCAGTTCCTCCCCCCAGGCCTATGGCTACACCTTC. It specifies CASSSSPQAYGYTF.